Listed here are 29 T cell receptor beta chains from one sample, sequenced in a study of cytomegalovirus exposure and HLA in healthy donors. The PCR used 60 Vbeta and 13 Jbeta primers. The repertoire was sequenced with immunoSEQ multiplex PCR; TCRdb's copy has only in-frame clones and lacks some. The sample records over 200,000 clones, about 81% being singletons. The sample consisted of PBMCs. The receptors shown here come from a woman aged 40 to 50 in good health and CMV-seropositive.

This clone was counted between two and nine times. This chain joins TRBV25-1 and TRBJ2-7; 8 nucleotides align to TRBD2. Germline loops: CDR1 MGHDK, CDR2 SYGVNS. The CDR3 sequence is 15 residues long. V dropped 1 base and J dropped 9; count of bases not matched to a gene: 11. This CDR3 is CASSELGTRGVGQYF. The CDR3 nucleotides are TGTGCCAGCAGTGAATTGGGGACTAGGGGGGTTGGGCAGTACTTC.

This sequence joins TRBV19 and TRBJ1-3; D uncertain. Trimming cost V 7 bases and J 0 bases, with 13 bases left between them. There are 15 residues in the CDR3. CDR1 is LNHDA, CDR2 SQIVND, per germline (reference sequence). The CDR3 reads CASNGGLLSGNTIYF. In nucleotides, the CDR3 is TGTGCCAGTAACGGAGGACTGCTCTCTGGAAACACCATATATTTT.

The rearrangement joins TRBV19 to TRBJ1-5; a possible D gene is TRBD1 (6 bases). This CDR3 contains 15 residues. The ends were cut back, 7 bases at V and 7 bases at J, with 20 bases in the middle. Germline V gene data show CDR1 as LNHDA and CDR2 as SQIVND (reference sequence). The CDR3 bases are TGTGCCAGTACTTCTCGACGGGGGGCCAAACAGCCCCAGCATTTT. Translation gives CASTSRRGAKQPQHF.

This clone was picked up a small number of times. The chain uses TRBV4-3 and TRBJ2-4; a weak D match, TRBD1 (5 bases). V was trimmed by 3 bases and J by 13 bases, leaving 13 bases between them. Germline loops: CDR1 LGHNA, CDR2 YSLEER. The CDR3 consists of 12 residues. The CDR3 bases are TGCGCCAGCAGCCACCCCCAGGGTGGACAGTACTTC. Protein product: CASSHPQGGQYF.

The gene calls are TRBV6-4 and TRBJ2-7; 12 positions match TRBD2. Looked up from germline, CDR1 is MRHNA and CDR2 is SNTAGT. V lost 7 bases to trimming and J lost 0 bases; unmatched junction nucleotides: 7. The CDR3 extends over 16 amino acids. CDR3 region: CASTTSGRRHSYEQYF. The CDR3, as DNA: TGTGCCAGCACTACTAGCGGGAGGAGGCACTCCTACGAGCAGTACTTC.

The rearrangement links TRBV7-3 to TRBJ2-2; 10 bases map to TRBD1. CDR3 length: 19 residues. V dropped 3 bases and J dropped 5; count of bases not matched to a gene: 15. Germline V gene lookup returns CDR1 SGHTA and CDR2 FQGTGA. The chain's CDR3 is CASSLTGGSHFETTGELFF. In nucleotides, the CDR3 is TGTGCCAGCAGCTTGACAGGGGGCTCGCATTTCGAAACAACCGGGGAGCTGTTTTTT.

Only a few counts were recorded for this clone. V gene TRBV9 combines with J gene TRBJ2-1, with D tentatively TRBD2 (6 bases). The CDR3 runs to 15 residues. In germline, CDR1 is SGDLS, CDR2 YYNGEE. The V and J ends lost 2 bases and 4 bases respectively, with 13 bases between them. The CDR3 is CASSVGGELYNEQFF. In nucleotides, the CDR3 is TGTGCCAGCAGCGTGGGCGGGGAGCTGTACAATGAGCAGTTCTTC.

The chain combines TRBV19 with TRBJ1-4, with 8 bases matching TRBD1. J gave up 5 bases and V 5 bases, and 7 bases lay outside the gene matches. CDR3 length equals 15 residues. Germline CDR1 and CDR2: LNHDA and SQIVND (reference sequence). The CDR3 DNA reads TGTGCCAGTAGTCAGGGACAGGTCGTAAATGAAAAACTGTTTTTT. Its translation: CASSQGQVVNEKLFF.

The CDR3 coding sequence is TGTGCCAGCAGTTCAAACGGGCAGGGAAGGCTAGATGAGCAGTTCTTC. It codes for CASSSNGQGRLDEQFF. The chain has TRBV7-9 and TRBJ2-1, with D perhaps matching TRBD1 (5 bases). Trimming pared 6 bases from V and 8 bases from J, leaving 23 bases between. The CDR3 has 16 residues. Looked up from germline, CDR1 is SEHNR and CDR2 is FQNEAQ (reference sequence).

This clone was observed a single time. The chain recombines TRBV5-1 with TRBJ2-7; TRBD2 matches 7 bases. The ends lost 4 bases at V and 4 bases at J; junction bases unmatched: 17. There are 17 residues in the CDR3. Germline CDR1 SGHRS, CDR2 YFSETQ. The CDR3 nucleotides are TGCGCCAGCAGCCCCACGGGACTACGAATAACCCGATACGAGCAGTACTTC. Protein sequence: CASSPTGLRITRYEQYF.

The chain couples TRBV5-1 to TRBJ2-3; 9 bases match TRBD2. Per germline, CDR1 SGHRS and CDR2 YFSETQ. V was pared by 0 bases and J by 5 bases, with 1 base of the junction left unmatched. This CDR3 spans 14 amino acids. The chain's CDR3 is CASSLGLAVDTQYF. Written as DNA, the CDR3 is TGCGCCAGCAGCTTGGGACTAGCGGTAGATACGCAGTATTTT.

J is TRBJ2-7 and V is TRBV2; 10 positions agree with TRBD2. The J segment lost 5 bases and the V segment lost 8 bases, leaving 12 bases of the junction unmatched. Germline V gives CDR1 SNHLY, CDR2 FYNNEI. This CDR3 comprises 15 residues. The CDR3 protein is CASAPGERGGNEQYF. CDR3 nucleotide sequence: TGTGCCAGCGCCCCAGGGGAGCGGGGGGGCAACGAGCAGTACTTC.

V usage is TRBV4-2 and J usage is TRBJ1-2; D is perhaps TRBD1 (5 bases). Germline CDR1 is LGHNA and CDR2 is YNFKEQ. V lost 4 bases and J 8 bases, leaving 20 bases between the germline ends. The CDR3 has 15 residues. CDR3 nucleotide sequence: TGTGCCAGCAGCCCGGGGGTCGGGGCCACACAAGGCTACACCTTC. It yields the protein CASSPGVGATQGYTF.

The chain joins TRBV5-6 to TRBJ2-1, with TRBD1 matching over 9 bases. CDR1 is SGHDT and CDR2 is YYEEEE in the germline V gene. This CDR3 is built from 16 residues. Trimming took 2 bases from V and 2 from J; bases not matched to a gene: 5. CDR3 sequence: CASSFRDRGAYNEQFF. The CDR3 nucleotides are TGTGCCAGCAGCTTTCGCGACAGGGGGGCCTACAATGAGCAGTTCTTC.

This chain joins TRBV30 and TRBJ1-1; TRBD1 agrees at 9 bases. The trim removed 1 base at V and 3 bases at J, leaving 3 bases unmatched. Germline V gene data show CDR1 as GTSNPN and CDR2 as SVGIG (reference sequence). The CDR3 contains 14 residues. The CDR3 region is CAWSGWTGDTEAFF. As DNA, the CDR3 is TGTGCCTGGAGTGGATGGACAGGGGACACTGAAGCTTTCTTT.

The CDR3 reads CASSLEGASGGNADTQYF. DNA of the CDR3: TGTGCCAGCAGTTTAGAAGGAGCTAGCGGGGGTAATGCAGATACGCAGTATTTT. This chain uses TRBV27 with TRBJ2-3; the match to TRBD2 covers 10 bases. The CDR3 has 18 amino acids. Germline V gives CDR1 MNHEY, CDR2 SMNVEV (reference sequence). The trim removed 2 bases at V and 4 bases at J, leaving 12 bases unmatched.

The chain joins TRBV4-2 to TRBJ1-1; D gene ambiguous. V shed 0 bases and J shed 11 bases, with 10 bases lying between them. The germline gives CDR1 LGHNA, CDR2 YNFKEQ. The CDR3 is 12 residues long. CDR3 nucleotides: TGTGCCAGCAGCCAAGAGACGGGAAGGGCTTTCTTT. Its translation: CASSQETGRAFF.

This clone was counted a few times. The V gene is TRBV30, the J gene TRBJ2-1, with D maybe TRBD1 (5 bases). The germline V gene has CDR1 GTSNPN and CDR2 SVGIG (reference sequence). Between the trimmed V and J ends, which lost 6 bases and 0 bases, there was a span of 15 bases. CDR3 length: 15 residues. The CDR3 DNA sequence: TGTGCCTGTACAGGATTTAGGAGCTCCTACAATGAGCAGTTCTTC. Protein sequence: CACTGFRSSYNEQFF.

This chain joins TRBV21-1 and TRBJ1-1; the table's D call, TRBD1, was not checked against the DNA. TRBV21-1 represents a pseudogene. The length of the CDR3 is 17 residues. CDR3 in amino acids: CASSKDGTGTLIHEAFF. The CDR3 DNA is TGTGCCAGCAGCAAAGATGGGACAGGGACACTGATCCATGAAGCTTTCTTT.

In this sample, this clone turned up once. J is TRBJ1-1 and V is TRBV5-1; possible D gene TRBD1, 6 bases. Trimming pared 4 bases from V and 1 base from J, leaving 11 bases between. CDR1 and CDR2 (germline): SGHRS, YFSETQ. The CDR3 loop spans 14 amino acids. The CDR3 DNA sequence: TGCGCCAGCAGCCCGATGACAGGGAACACTGAAGCTTTCTTT. Its translation: CASSPMTGNTEAFF. Filled out from reference TRBV5-1 and TRBJ1-1, the complete variable domain reads KAGVTQTPRYLIKTRGQQVTLSCSPISGHRSVSWYQQTPGQGLQFLFEYFSETQRNKGNFPGRFSGRQFSNSRSEMNVSTLELGDSALYLCASSPMTGNTEAFFGQGTRLTVV.

The chain links TRBV7-7 to TRBJ2-2, with 7 nucleotides matching TRBD2. V shed 0 bases and J 0 bases; nucleotides not matched to a gene: 1. The CDR3 is 16 amino acids. CDR1 is SSHAT, CDR2 FNYEAQ, per germline (reference sequence). The CDR3 here is CASSLAGGTNTGELFF. In nucleotides, the CDR3 is TGTGCCAGCAGCTTAGCGGGGGGGACGAACACCGGGGAGCTGTTTTTT.

The chain employs TRBV12-5 and TRBJ2-1; a weak D match, TRBD2 (5 bases). The V end lost 1 base, the J end lost 8 bases, and 15 bases lay between the germline ends. The CDR3 length is 15 residues. Looked up from germline, CDR1 is LGHNT and CDR2 is FRNRAP. As DNA, the CDR3 is TGTGCTAGTGGTTTGGCGGGAACCCCCGTGCATGAGCAGTTCTTC. Its protein product is CASGLAGTPVHEQFF.

This sequence joins TRBV4-3 and TRBJ1-2, with 7 bases lining up with TRBD1. Germline CDR1 is LGHNA and CDR2 is YSLEER. Losses at the gene ends were 2 bases for V and 2 bases for J; bases not matched to a gene: 2. There are 14 residues in the CDR3. The CDR3 loop reads CASSQQGVNYGYTF. The CDR3 bases are TGCGCCAGCAGCCAACAGGGGGTGAACTATGGCTACACCTTC.

The V and J genes are TRBV19 and TRBJ1-2; D gene ambiguous. Trimming removed 6 bases at V and 0 bases at J, with 14 bases between. Germline assignment: CDR1 LNHDA and CDR2 SQIVND (reference sequence). The CDR3 has 15 amino acids. The CDR3 is CASSPPRLANYGYTF. The CDR3 nucleotides read TGTGCCAGTAGCCCCCCGCGGTTAGCTAACTATGGCTACACCTTC.

This chain connects TRBV11-2 to TRBJ1-1; D is undetermined. Germline loops: CDR1 SGHAT, CDR2 FQNNGV. Trimming stripped 5 bases from V and 0 bases from J, with 16 bases between. CDR3 length: 16 amino acids. The CDR3 nucleotides are TGTGCCAGCAGCACGCGGCGGGCAGCTATGAACACTGAAGCTTTCTTT. It encodes CASSTRRAAMNTEAFF. The full variable domain, completed using reference TRBV11-2 and TRBJ1-1, is EAGVAQSPRYKIIEKRQSVAFWCNPISGHATLYWYQQILGQGPKLLIQFQNNGVVDDSQLPKDRFSAERLKGVDSTLKIQPAKLEDSAVYLCASSTRRAAMNTEAFFGQGTRLTVV.

The rearrangement links TRBV5-1 to TRBJ1-3; 9 bases are a match to TRBD1. The CDR3 runs to 13 residues. V shed 5 bases, J shed 4 bases, and the junction held 1 base outside the gene matches. The germline V gene encodes CDR1 SGHRS and CDR2 YFSETQ. The CDR3 DNA is TGCGCCAGCAGGGGACAGGGAGGAAACACCATATATTTT. This gives the protein CASRGQGGNTIYF.

J is TRBJ2-7 and V is TRBV30, with D possibly being TRBD2 (6 bases). The CDR3 contains 15 residues. Between the trimmed V and J ends, which lost 2 bases and 2 bases, there was a span of 16 bases. Germline V gene sequence: CDR1 GTSNPN, CDR2 SVGIG (reference sequence). DNA of the CDR3: TGTGCCTGGAGTCCTCCCGGGGGAGTAGCCTACGAGCAGTACTTC. This gives the protein CAWSPPGGVAYEQYF. Complete variable domain (other parts from reference TRBV30 and TRBJ2-7): SQTIHQWPATLVQPVGSPLSLECTVEGTSNPNLYWYRQAAGRGLQLLFYSVGIGQISSEVPQNLSASRPQDRQFILSSKKLLLSDSGFYLCAWSPPGGVAYEQYFGPGTRLTVT.

CDR3 loop: CASSLDPFERQTNTEAFF. The DNA for the CDR3 is TGTGCCAGCAGCTTAGATCCTTTCGAAAGACAGACGAACACTGAAGCTTTCTTT. V usage is TRBV7-9 and J usage is TRBJ1-1; weak D call: TRBD1 (5 bases). The CDR3 totals 18 residues. Trimming pared 1 base from V and 1 base from J, leaving 19 bases between. The germline gives CDR1 SEHNR, CDR2 FQNEAQ (reference sequence).

The chain couples TRBV14 to TRBJ1-4; 8 bases align to TRBD1. From germline, CDR1 is SGHDN and CDR2 FVKESK. V lost 4 bases to trimming and J lost 7 bases; unmatched junction nucleotides: 5. The CDR3 is 14 residues long. In DNA, the CDR3 is TGTGCCAGCAGCCCGACAGGGGCAGGTGAAAAACTGTTTTTT. Translating gives CASSPTGAGEKLFF.